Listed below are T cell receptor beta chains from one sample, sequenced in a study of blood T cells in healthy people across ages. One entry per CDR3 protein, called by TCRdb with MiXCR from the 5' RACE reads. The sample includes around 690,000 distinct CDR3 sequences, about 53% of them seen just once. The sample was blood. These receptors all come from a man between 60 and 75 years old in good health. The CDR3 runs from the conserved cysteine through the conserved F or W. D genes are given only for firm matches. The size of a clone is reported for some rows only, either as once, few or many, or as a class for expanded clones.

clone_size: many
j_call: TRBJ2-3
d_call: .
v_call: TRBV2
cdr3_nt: TGTGCCAGCAGGCGGGGACGACAGGGTTCATTGGATACGCAGTATTTT
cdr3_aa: CASRRGRQGSLDTQYF

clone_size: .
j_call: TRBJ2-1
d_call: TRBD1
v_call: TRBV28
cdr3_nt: TGTGCCAGCAGCTACGGACAGGTCCACGGGGATGAGCAGTTCTTC
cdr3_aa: CASSYGQVHGDEQFF

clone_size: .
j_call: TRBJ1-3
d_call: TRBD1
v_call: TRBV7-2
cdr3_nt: TGTGCCAGCAGCAGGGGGACAGTACTTGGAAACACCATATATTTT
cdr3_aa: CASSRGTVLGNTIYF

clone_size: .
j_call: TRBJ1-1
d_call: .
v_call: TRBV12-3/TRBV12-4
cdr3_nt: TGTGCCAGCAGTGCCCAACAAAGGAACACTGAAGCTTTCTTT
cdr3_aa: CASSAQQRNTEAFF

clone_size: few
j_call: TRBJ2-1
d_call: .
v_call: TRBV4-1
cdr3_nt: TGCGCCAGCAGCCAAGAGAGTCTCTCCTACAATGAGCAGTTCTTC
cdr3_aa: CASSQESLSYNEQFF

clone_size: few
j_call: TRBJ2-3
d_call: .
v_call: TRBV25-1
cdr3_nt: TGTGCCAGCAGTGAATGGAGGGCCGACAGGGAGGGAGATACGCAGTATTTT
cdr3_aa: CASSEWRADREGDTQYF

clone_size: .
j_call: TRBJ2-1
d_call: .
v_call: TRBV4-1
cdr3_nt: TGCGCCAGCAGCCACGAGGGGTACTCCTACAATGAGCAGTTCTTC
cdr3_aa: CASSHEGYSYNEQFF

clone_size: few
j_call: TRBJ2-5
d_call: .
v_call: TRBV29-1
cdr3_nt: TGCAGCGTAAACGTACAAGAGACCCAGTACTTC
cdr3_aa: CSVNVQETQYF

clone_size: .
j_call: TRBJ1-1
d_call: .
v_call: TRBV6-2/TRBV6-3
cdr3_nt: TGTGCCAGCACCCTGAACAGGGTTACTGAAGCTTTCTTT
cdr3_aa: CASTLNRVTEAFF

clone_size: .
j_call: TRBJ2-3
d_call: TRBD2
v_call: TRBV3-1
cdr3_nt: TGTGCCAGCAGCCCCACCGGGACTAGCGGGGATACGCAGTATTTT
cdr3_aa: CASSPTGTSGDTQYF

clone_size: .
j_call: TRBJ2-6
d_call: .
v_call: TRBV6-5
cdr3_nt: TGTGCCAGCGAACCCCCCGTCCTGACTTTC
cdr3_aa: CASEPPVLTF

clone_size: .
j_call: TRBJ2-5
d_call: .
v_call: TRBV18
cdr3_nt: TGTGCCAGCTCACCCTCGGACGGAGAGACCCAGTACTTC
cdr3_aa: CASSPSDGETQYF

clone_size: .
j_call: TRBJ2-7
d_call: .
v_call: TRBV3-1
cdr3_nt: TGTGCCAGCAGCCAAGATGGGGGCAGGCCCTACGAGCAGTACTTC
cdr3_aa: CASSQDGGRPYEQYF

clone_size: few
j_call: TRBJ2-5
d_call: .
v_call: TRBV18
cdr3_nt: TGTGCCAGCTCACTACCGCAGGGGTCCATACAGAAGACCCAGTACTTC
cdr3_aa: CASSLPQGSIQKTQYF

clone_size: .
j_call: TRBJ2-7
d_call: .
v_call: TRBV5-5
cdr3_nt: TGTGCCAGCAGTTCTGACAGTAGCTATTCTTACGAGCAGTACTTC
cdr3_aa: CASSSDSSYSYEQYF

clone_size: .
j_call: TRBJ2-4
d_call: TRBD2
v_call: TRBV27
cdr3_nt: TGTGCCAGCAGTTTATCGGGGGGGGCCAAAAACATTCAGTACTTC
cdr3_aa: CASSLSGGAKNIQYF

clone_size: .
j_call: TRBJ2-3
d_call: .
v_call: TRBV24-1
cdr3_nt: TGTGCCACCAGTGATGTGGCAGGGCCATCGGATACGCAGTATTTT
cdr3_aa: CATSDVAGPSDTQYF

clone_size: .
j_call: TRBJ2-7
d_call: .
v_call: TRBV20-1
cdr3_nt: TGCAGTGCTTACTCCGGGACACCCTCCTACGAGCAGTACTTC
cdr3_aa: CSAYSGTPSYEQYF

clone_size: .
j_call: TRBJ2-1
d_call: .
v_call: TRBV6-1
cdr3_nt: TGTGCCAGCAGTGGGGTTACAGGTGGGCCGTTCTTC
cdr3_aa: CASSGVTGGPFF

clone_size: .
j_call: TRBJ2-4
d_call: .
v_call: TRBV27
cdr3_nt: TGTGCCAGCAGTCTCCGTTGGGGGGTCGTAGCCAAAAACATTCAGTACTTC
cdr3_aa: CASSLRWGVVAKNIQYF

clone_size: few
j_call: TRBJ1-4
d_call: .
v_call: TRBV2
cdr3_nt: TGTGCCAGCAGTGCGCTTAACCCCACGGGGAATGAAAAACTGTTTTTT
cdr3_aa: CASSALNPTGNEKLFF

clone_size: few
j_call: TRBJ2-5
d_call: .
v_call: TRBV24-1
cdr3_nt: TGTGCCACCGCGGGACAGCCACAAGAGACCCAGTACTTC
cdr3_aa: CATAGQPQETQYF

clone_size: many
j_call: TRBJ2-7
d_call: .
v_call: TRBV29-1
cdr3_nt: TGCAGCGTTTCGGACGGCTCCTACGAGCAGTACTTC
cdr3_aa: CSVSDGSYEQYF

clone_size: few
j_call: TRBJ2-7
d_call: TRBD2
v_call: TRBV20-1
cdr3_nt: TGCAGTGCCCCGACTAGCCCGTACGAGCAGTACTTC
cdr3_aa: CSAPTSPYEQYF

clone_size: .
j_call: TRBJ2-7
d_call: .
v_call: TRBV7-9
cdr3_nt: TGTGCCACCGAAGCCCCACGGGACGAGCAGTACTTC
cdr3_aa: CATEAPRDEQYF

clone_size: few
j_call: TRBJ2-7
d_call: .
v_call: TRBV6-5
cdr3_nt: TGTGCCAGCAGTTACCAGGGGACCTACGAGCAGTACTTC
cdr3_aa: CASSYQGTYEQYF

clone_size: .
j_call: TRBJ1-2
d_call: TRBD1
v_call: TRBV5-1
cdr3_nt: TGCGCCAGCAGCTTGGCGACAGGGGTATTAAGTGGCTACACCTTC
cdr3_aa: CASSLATGVLSGYTF

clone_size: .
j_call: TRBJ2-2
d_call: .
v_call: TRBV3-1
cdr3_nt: TGTGCCAGCAGCCAACCCCCCGGGGAGCTGTTTTTT
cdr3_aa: CASSQPPGELFF

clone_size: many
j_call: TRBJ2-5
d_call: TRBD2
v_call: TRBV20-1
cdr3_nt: TGCAGCACTAGCGGGGGTTTGGAGACCCAGTACTTC
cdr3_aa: CSTSGGLETQYF

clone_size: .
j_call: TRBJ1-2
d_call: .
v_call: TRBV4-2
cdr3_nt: TGTGCCAGCAGCCAAGATGTCCAGGCCGGGAACTATGGCTACACCTTC
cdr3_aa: CASSQDVQAGNYGYTF

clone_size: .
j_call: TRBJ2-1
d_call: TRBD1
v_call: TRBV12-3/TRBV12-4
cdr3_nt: TGTGCCAGCAGCCTCGGGACAGCTTTCTCCTACAATGAGCAGTTCTTC
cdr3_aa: CASSLGTAFSYNEQFF

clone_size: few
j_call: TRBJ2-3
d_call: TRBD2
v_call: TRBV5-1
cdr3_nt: TGTGCCAGCAGTACCCGGACTAGCGGGGGCACAGATACGCAGTATTTT
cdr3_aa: CASSTRTSGGTDTQYF

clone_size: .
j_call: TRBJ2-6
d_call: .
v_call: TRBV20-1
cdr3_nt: TGCAGTGCTAGAGAGAGGTTATCTGGGGCCAACGTCCTGACTTTC
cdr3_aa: CSARERLSGANVLTF

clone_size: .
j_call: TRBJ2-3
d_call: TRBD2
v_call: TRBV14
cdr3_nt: TGTGCCAGCAGCGGATCGACTAGCGGGGTGCTCACAGATACGCAGTATTTT
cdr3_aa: CASSGSTSGVLTDTQYF

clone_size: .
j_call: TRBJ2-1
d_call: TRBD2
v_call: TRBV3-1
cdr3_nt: TGTGCCAGCAGCCGCACCCCCGGGACTAGCGAGTACAATGAGCAGTTCTTC
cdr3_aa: CASSRTPGTSEYNEQFF

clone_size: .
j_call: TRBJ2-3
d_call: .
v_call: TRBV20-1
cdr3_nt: TGCAGTGCTAGAGATGCGTCGGAGAGGCCCACAGATACGCAGTATTTT
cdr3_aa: CSARDASERPTDTQYF

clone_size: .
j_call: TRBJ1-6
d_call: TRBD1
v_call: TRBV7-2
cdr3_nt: TGTGCCAGCAGCTTGCTAGGGGGCATTGATTCACCCCTCCACTTT
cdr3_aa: CASSLLGGIDSPLHF

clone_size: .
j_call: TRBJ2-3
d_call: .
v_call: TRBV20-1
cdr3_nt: TGCAGTGCTACTAGAGATAGGGGTTACACAGATACGCAGTATTTT
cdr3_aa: CSATRDRGYTDTQYF

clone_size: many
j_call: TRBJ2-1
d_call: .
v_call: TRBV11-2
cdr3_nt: TGTGCCAGCAGCTCAGGAGTAGCAGATGAGCAGTTCTTC
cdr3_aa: CASSSGVADEQFF

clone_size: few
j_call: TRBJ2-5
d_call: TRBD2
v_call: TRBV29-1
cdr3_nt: TGCAGCGTTGGGGGGGGAGCCGGGAGCCAAGAGACCCAGTACTTC
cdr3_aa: CSVGGGAGSQETQYF

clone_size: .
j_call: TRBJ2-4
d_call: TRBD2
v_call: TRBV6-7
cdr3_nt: TGTGCCAGCATCCCAACCGGGACTAACAGAATAGCCAAAAACATTCAGTACTTC
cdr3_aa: CASIPTGTNRIAKNIQYF

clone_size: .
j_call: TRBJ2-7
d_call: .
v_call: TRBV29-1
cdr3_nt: TGCAGCGTTGGCTCGGGGTGGGGCTCCTACGAGCAGTACTTC
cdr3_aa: CSVGSGWGSYEQYF

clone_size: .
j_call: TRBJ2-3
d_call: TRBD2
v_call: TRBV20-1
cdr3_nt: TGCAGCCGGGGGGACGTTGGGGTCTATACGCAGTATTTT
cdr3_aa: CSRGDVGVYTQYF

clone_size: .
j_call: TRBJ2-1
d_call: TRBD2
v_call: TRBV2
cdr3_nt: TGTGCCAGCAGTGGACGCCGGGACTATACCTACAATGAGCAGTTCTTC
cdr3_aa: CASSGRRDYTYNEQFF

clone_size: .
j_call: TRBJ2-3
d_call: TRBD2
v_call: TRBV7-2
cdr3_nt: TGTGCCAGCAGCTCCCGACCTAGCGGGGGTTCCACAGATACGCAGTATTTT
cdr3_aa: CASSSRPSGGSTDTQYF

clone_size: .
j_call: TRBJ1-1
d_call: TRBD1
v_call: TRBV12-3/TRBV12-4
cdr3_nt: TGTGCCAGCAGTTTAGATAACAGGGGGGCTTTCTTT
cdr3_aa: CASSLDNRGAFF

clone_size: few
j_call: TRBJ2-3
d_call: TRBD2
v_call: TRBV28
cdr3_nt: TGTGCCAGCAGTCCCCCGGGCGGGGGGGCAACAGATACGCAGTATTTT
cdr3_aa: CASSPPGGGATDTQYF

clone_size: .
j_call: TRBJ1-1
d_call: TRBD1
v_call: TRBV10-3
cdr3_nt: TGTGCCATCAGGGGACAGGAACCCACTGAAGCTTTCTTT
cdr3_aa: CAIRGQEPTEAFF

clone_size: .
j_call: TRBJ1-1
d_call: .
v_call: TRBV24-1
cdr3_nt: TGTCCCCGTGACGGAGATAGGATCCCAGAAGCTTTCTTT
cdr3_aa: CPRDGDRIPEAFF

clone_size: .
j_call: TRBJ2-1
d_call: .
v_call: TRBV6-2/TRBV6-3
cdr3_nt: TGTGCCAGCAGAGGTACCAGGTACTACAATGAGCAGTTCTTC
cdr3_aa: CASRGTRYYNEQFF

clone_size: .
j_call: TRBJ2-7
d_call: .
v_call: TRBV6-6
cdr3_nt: TGTGCCTCCCGAGGGGGGGGCATCTACGAGCAGTACTTC
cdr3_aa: CASRGGGIYEQYF

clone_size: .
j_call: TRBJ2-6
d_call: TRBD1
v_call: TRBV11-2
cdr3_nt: TGTGCCAGCAGGCAAACGGGACAGGGCTCTGGGGCCAACGTCCTGACTTTC
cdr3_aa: CASRQTGQGSGANVLTF

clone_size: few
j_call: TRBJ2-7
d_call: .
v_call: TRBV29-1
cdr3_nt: TGCAGCGTTTCAGCATTGAGCTCCTACAATGAGCAGTACTTC
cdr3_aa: CSVSALSSYNEQYF

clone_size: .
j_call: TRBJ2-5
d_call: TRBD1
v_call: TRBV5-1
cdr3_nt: TGCGCCAGCAGCTTAGAGGGGGCGTTGGAGACCCAGTACTTC
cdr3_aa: CASSLEGALETQYF

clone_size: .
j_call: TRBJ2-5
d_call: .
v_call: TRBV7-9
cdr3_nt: TGTGCCAGCAGCTTAAACTTCCCGGAGACCCAGTACTTC
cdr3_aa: CASSLNFPETQYF

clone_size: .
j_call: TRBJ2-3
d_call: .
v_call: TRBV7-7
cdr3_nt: TGTGCCAGCAGCCCGGGCCCCGCAGATACGCAGTATTTT
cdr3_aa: CASSPGPADTQYF

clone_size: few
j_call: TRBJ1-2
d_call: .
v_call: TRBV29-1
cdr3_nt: TGCAGCTCCAGGGATAGGGGTCGCGGCTACACCTTC
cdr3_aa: CSSRDRGRGYTF